This TCR beta chain was retrieved from a study of regulatory T cells in long-lasting Graves disease. This clonotype was observed at least ten times. Its antigen remains unidentified. Study results and caveats: Thyroid tissue was not studied; only peripheral blood was. Public clonotype sharing was higher in persistent than newly diagnosed patients.

Time point of the sample: persistent/refractory GD, antithyroid drugs over 5 years with positive TRAb. Preparation of the TCR library used RNA extracted from PBMCs. American Thyroid Association guidelines defined Graves' disease diagnosis. Patients were from an endocrinology department in Xi'an, China. TCR beta libraries were built with iRepertoire HTBI primers and Arm-PCR of CDR3 regions. TCRdb ran MiXCR on the multiplex PCR reads and lists one entry per CDR3 protein. This sample yields over 350,000 distinct CDR3 sequences, of which around 20% are seen a single time; around 21% belongs to the top ten. The sequenced sample was peripheral blood mononuclear cells (PBMCs), obtained when the disease was refractory, from a patient treated with antithyroid drugs. This TCR was sampled from a female donor with Graves disease.

The CDR3 sequence: CAWRKQPSGWQETQYF. The DNA for the CDR3 is TGTGCCTGGAGAAAACAGCCCTCGGGGTGGCAAGAGACCCAGTACTTC. The chain has TRBV30 and TRBJ2-5; possible D gene TRBD2, 5 bases. This CDR3 is 16 amino acids long. The germline V and J ends were trimmed by 3 bases and 2 bases, with 19 bases remaining between them. Germline lookup yields CDR1 GTSNPN and CDR2 SVGIG (reference sequence).